This T cell receptor beta chain was identified in a study of response to subunit inactivated influenza vaccine. Findings and limits, study-wide: The authors put forward the suggestion that each seasonal influenza vaccination may bring in only a limited number of new T cells.

This clonotype has only a few counts. Its cognate antigen is unknown. One entry per CDR3 protein results from TCRdb running MiXCR on the RT-PCR reads. The sample has 550,000 to 800,000 distinct CDR3 sequences, around a sixth seen once. This TCR was recovered from a man aged 50 to 60 who received an inactivated influenza vaccine. This material consisted of PBMCs from blood, taken roughly 12 days after vaccination.

In DNA form, the CDR3 reads TGCGCCAGCAGCGTCCAGGGGGGCTCTGGAAACACCATATATTTT. Its protein product is CASSVQGGSGNTIYF. The V call is TRBV5-1, the J call TRBJ1-3; TRBD1 matches 7 bases. Unmatched junction bases numbered 4, after V lost 4 bases and J lost 0 bases. The CDR3 covers 15 residues. Germline V gene sequence: CDR1 SGHRS, CDR2 YFSETQ.